These T cell receptor beta chains were read from a single sample in a study of cytomegalovirus exposure and HLA in healthy donors. Some clones are missing from TCRdb's copy, which holds only in-frame ones; the method was immunoSEQ multiplex PCR. Among 130,000 to 150,000 clones listed, approximately 79% were seen once. The sequenced material came from PBMCs. The receptor set was obtained from a young man in good health and CMV-seropositive. Both conserved end residues are part of each CDR3. D genes are given only for firm matches. A row's size may be missing; if present it is once, few, many or a size class.

v_gene	j_gene	abundance	d_gene	CDR3aa	CDR3nt
TRBV7-2	TRBJ2-1	.	.	CASSLARAGRGTNEQFF	TGTGCCAGCAGCTTAGCCCGGGCGGGCAGGGGAACCAATGAGCAGTTCTTC
TRBV18	TRBJ2-7	once	.	CASSQTRTTYEQYF	TGTGCCAGCTCGCAGACTCGGACAACCTACGAGCAGTACTTC
TRBV5-1	TRBJ2-2	.	TRBD2	CASSSTGTSLELFF	TGCGCCAGCAGCTCGACCGGGACTAGCTTAGAGCTGTTTTTT
TRBV7-8	TRBJ2-3	.	TRBD1	CAISGVQGATADTQYF	TGTGCCATCTCTGGAGTACAGGGGGCGACGGCAGATACGCAGTATTTT
TRBV2	TRBJ1-5	.	.	CASSAWQGSDQPQHF	TGTGCCAGCAGTGCCTGGCAGGGGTCGGATCAGCCCCAGCATTTT
TRBV28	TRBJ2-5	.	TRBD2	CASSLPSLAGGETQYF	TGTGCCAGCAGTCTCCCGTCCCTAGCGGGGGGAGAGACCCAGTACTTC
TRBV4-1	TRBJ2-1	.	.	CASSQGWELYSYEQFF	TGCGCCAGCAGCCAAGGTTGGGAGCTATACTCCTACGAGCAGTTCTTC
TRBV7-2	TRBJ1-5	.	TRBD1	CASSPTTGTGTYSNQPQHF	TGTGCCAGCAGTCCGACAACCGGGACAGGGACGTATAGCAATCAGCCCCAGCATTTT
TRBV27	TRBJ2-7	.	.	CASSSRQDPTPTYEQYF	TGTGCCAGCAGTTCCCGACAGGACCCCACACCTACCTACGAGCAGTACTTC
TRBV7-7	TRBJ2-1	.	TRBD2	CASSLSGSYNEQFF	TGTGCTAGCAGCCTTAGCGGGAGTTACAATGAGCAGTTCTTC
TRBV7-8	TRBJ2-3	.	.	CASNPGRGNLPTDTQYF	TGTGCCAGCAATCCGGGGAGGGGGAACCTACCAACAGATACGCAGTATTTT
TRBV2	TRBJ1-4	.	.	CASRADDEKLFF	TGTGCCAGCAGAGCGGACGATGAAAAACTGTTTTTT
TRBV29-1	TRBJ1-1	.	.	CSAVVGGETEAFF	TGCAGCGCCGTGGTCGGGGGAGAGACTGAAGCTTTCTTT
TRBV29-1	TRBJ1-4	.	TRBD1	CSVTGTGFNEKLFF	TGCAGCGTGACCGGGACAGGGTTTAATGAAAAACTGTTTTTT
TRBV7-9	TRBJ2-1	.	.	CASSLFSGAGEQFF	TGTGCCAGCAGCTTATTCTCTGGGGCAGGTGAGCAGTTCTTC
TRBV6-5	TRBJ1-2	.	.	CAAQAPNYGYTF	TGTGCTGCACAGGCCCCTAACTATGGCTACACCTTC